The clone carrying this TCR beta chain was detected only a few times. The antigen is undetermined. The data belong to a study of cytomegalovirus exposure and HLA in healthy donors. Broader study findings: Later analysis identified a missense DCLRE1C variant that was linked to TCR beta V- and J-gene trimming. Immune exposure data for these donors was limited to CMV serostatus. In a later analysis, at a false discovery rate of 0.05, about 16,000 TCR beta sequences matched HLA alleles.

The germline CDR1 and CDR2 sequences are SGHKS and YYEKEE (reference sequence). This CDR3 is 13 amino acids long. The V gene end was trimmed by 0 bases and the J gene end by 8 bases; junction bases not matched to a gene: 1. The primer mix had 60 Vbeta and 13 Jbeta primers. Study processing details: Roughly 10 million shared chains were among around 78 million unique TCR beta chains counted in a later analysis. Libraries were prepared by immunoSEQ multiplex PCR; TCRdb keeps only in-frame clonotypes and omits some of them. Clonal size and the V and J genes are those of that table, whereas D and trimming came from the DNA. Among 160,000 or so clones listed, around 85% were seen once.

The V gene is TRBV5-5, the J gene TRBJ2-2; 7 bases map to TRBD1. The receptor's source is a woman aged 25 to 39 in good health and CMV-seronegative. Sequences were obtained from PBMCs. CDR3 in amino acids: CASSLGGQGELFF. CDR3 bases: TGTGCCAGCAGCTTGGGGGGACAGGGGGAGCTGTTTTTT. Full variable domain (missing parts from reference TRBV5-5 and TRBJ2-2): DAGVTQSPTHLIKTRGQQVTLRCSPISGHKSVSWYQQVLGQGPQFIFQYYEKEERGRGNFPDRFSARQFPNYSSELNVNALLLGDSALYLCASSLGGQGELFFGEGSRLTVL.